The 31 T cell receptor beta chains reported below all come from one sample, sequenced in a study of cytomegalovirus exposure and HLA in healthy donors. TCRdb keeps only in-frame clones here, not all; method: immunoSEQ multiplex PCR. The sample contains some 260,000 clones, less than 95% of which appear only once. Sequencing used PBMCs. The receptors come from a woman aged 25 to 39 in good health and CMV-seronegative.

V is TRBV4-1 and J is TRBJ2-2; no clear D gene. Trimming left V 3 bases short and J 0 bases short, with 8 bases between. CDR1 and CDR2 (germline): MGHRA, YSYEKL. The CDR3 is 15 amino acids. CDR3 in DNA: TGCGCCAGCAGCCACCCGGCACCGAACACCGGGGAGCTGTTTTTT. Its protein product is CASSHPAPNTGELFF.

This chain links TRBV5-4 with TRBJ2-5, with TRBD2 identical over 7 bases. The CDR3 loop spans 14 amino acids. The V gene end was trimmed by 4 bases and the J gene end by 2 bases; junction bases not matched to a gene: 5. Germline V gene lookup returns CDR1 SGHNT and CDR2 YYREEE (reference sequence). Here the CDR3 reads CASSIGTTQETQYF. CDR3 coding DNA: TGTGCCAGCAGCATCGGGACTACGCAAGAGACCCAGTACTTC.

The DNA for the CDR3 is TGTGCCAGCAGTTTTGATTCCAGGGGACGCACTGAAGCTTTCTTT. Protein: CASSFDSRGRTEAFF. The V gene is TRBV27, the J gene TRBJ1-1, with D perhaps matching TRBD1 (6 bases). The CDR3 is 15 residues long. Germline CDR1 reads MNHEY; CDR2 reads SMNVEV (reference sequence). V dropped 3 bases and J dropped 4 bases, with 15 bases sitting between them.

The chain carries TRBV4-1 and TRBJ2-1; D ambiguous. The CDR3 extends over 11 amino acids. V was clipped by 3 bases and J by 9 bases, with 6 bases between them. Germline CDR1 is MGHRA and CDR2 is YSYEKL. The chain's CDR3 is CASSHLGEQFF. In DNA form, the CDR3 reads TGCGCCAGCAGCCATTTGGGTGAGCAGTTCTTC.

The chain joins TRBV9 to TRBJ2-4; D is possibly TRBD2 (6 bases). The CDR3 contains 13 residues. Germline assignment: CDR1 SGDLS and CDR2 YYNGEE. The V gene lost 4 bases and the J gene lost 8 bases, with 13 bases spanning the gap. In nucleotides, the CDR3 is TGTGCCAGCAGCTCCCCCGGGGACTACATTCAGTACTTC. It yields the protein CASSSPGDYIQYF. The full variable domain, its missing parts supplied by reference TRBV9 and TRBJ2-4, is DSGVTQTPKHLITATGQRVTLRCSPRSGDLSVYWYQQSLDQGLQFLIQYYNGEERAKGNILERFSAQQFPDLHSELNLSSLELGDSALYFCASSSPGDYIQYFGAGTRLSVL.

The chain is built from TRBV7-9 and TRBJ2-3; D tentatively reads TRBD1 or TRBD2 (5 bases each). The V end lost 11 bases, the J end lost 2 bases, and 8 bases lay between the germline ends. CDR3 length: 11 residues. From germline, CDR1 is SEHNR and CDR2 FQNEAQ (reference sequence). The CDR3 nucleotides read TGTGCCCGAGGGGACACAGATACGCAGTATTTT. This translates into CARGDTDTQYF.

This rearrangement joins TRBV9 to TRBJ2-3; 9 nucleotides agree with TRBD2. This CDR3 spans 15 amino acids. V gave up 3 bases and J gave up 1 base; unmatched junction bases: 3. Germline values: CDR1 SGDLS, CDR2 YYNGEE. CDR3: CASSALAGGTDTQYF. The CDR3 DNA reads TGTGCCAGCAGCGCCTTAGCGGGAGGCACAGATACGCAGTATTTT.

The chain recombines TRBV6-5 with TRBJ2-4; 8 nucleotides align to TRBD1. The CDR3 totals 14 residues. With 6 bases clipped from V and 6 bases from J, the junction kept 7 bases outside the gene matches. Germline V lookup: CDR1 MNHEY, CDR2 SVGAGI. The CDR3 spells CASSGGTGRNIQYF. CDR3 in DNA: TGTGCCAGCAGCGGAGGGACAGGACGAAACATTCAGTACTTC.

This chain uses TRBV7-8 with TRBJ2-7; TRBD2 might be the D (6 bases). Trimming pared 3 bases from V and 5 bases from J, leaving 17 bases between. The germline V gene encodes CDR1 SGHVS and CDR2 FQNEAQ. CDR3 size: 15 residues. This CDR3 reads CASSFLVGGGNEQYF. The CDR3 coding sequence is TGTGCCAGCAGCTTTTTGGTCGGCGGAGGGAACGAGCAGTACTTC.

V gene TRBV27 combines with J gene TRBJ1-2; tentatively, D is TRBD1 (5 bases). Germline V CDR1 and CDR2: MNHEY, SMNVEV (reference sequence). The CDR3 covers 13 residues. Trimming took off 2 bases at V and 6 bases at J, with 10 bases between the two ends. The CDR3 here is CASSLQGIHGYTF. CDR3 nucleotides: TGTGCCAGCAGTTTACAGGGAATCCATGGCTACACCTTC.

V gene TRBV20-1 combines with J gene TRBJ1-1; D might be TRBD1 (6 bases). The germline V gene has CDR1 DFQATT and CDR2 SNEGSKA (reference sequence). The CDR3 covers 11 residues. CDR3 sequence reads: CIWGGRTEAFF. Written as DNA, the CDR3 is TGCATATGGGGGGGCAGAACTGAAGCTTTCTTT.

The V gene is TRBV11-2, the J gene TRBJ1-3; a possible D gene is TRBD1 (6 bases). CDR3 length: 16 amino acids. Germline loops: CDR1 SGHAT, CDR2 FQNNGV. V gave up 5 bases and J gave up 0 bases, with 14 bases separating them. CDR3 in amino acids: CASSLQGFGSGNTIYF. The CDR3 DNA reads as TGTGCCAGCAGCCTACAGGGTTTTGGCTCTGGAAACACCATATATTTT.

The chain recombines TRBV9 with TRBJ2-3, with 7 bases identical to TRBD1. With 4 bases clipped from V and 0 bases from J, the junction kept 8 bases outside the gene matches. Germline-derived CDR1 and CDR2 are SGDLS and YYNGEE. This CDR3 has 16 amino acids. The CDR3 DNA is TGTGCCAGCAGCTTTACAACAGGGGCTAGCACAGATACGCAGTATTTT. Translation: CASSFTTGASTDTQYF.

The V call is TRBV4-1, the J call TRBJ2-6, with D possibly matching TRBD2 (5 bases). In germline, CDR1 is MGHRA, CDR2 YSYEKL. The length of the CDR3 is 16 residues. Trimming took off 0 bases at V and 2 bases at J, with 8 bases between the two ends. The CDR3 DNA follows: TGCGCCAGCAGCCAAGACTTCGGGGCTGGGGCCAACGTCCTGACTTTC. Translated: CASSQDFGAGANVLTF.

V and J are TRBV6-1 and TRBJ2-1, with D possibly being TRBD1 (6 bases). This CDR3 is 14 amino acids long. Germline CDR1 and CDR2: MNHNS and SASEGT. Trimming removed 8 bases at V and 6 bases at J, with 17 bases between. CDR3 region: CASGDNQGANEQFF. The DNA for the CDR3 is TGTGCCAGCGGGGACAACCAAGGTGCCAATGAGCAGTTCTTC.

The J gene is TRBJ2-1, the V gene TRBV13, with 16 bases fitting TRBD2. In germline, CDR1 is PRHDT, CDR2 FYEKMQ (reference sequence). The CDR3 is 16 amino acids. V shed 5 bases, J shed 7 bases, and the junction held 5 bases outside the gene matches. In nucleotides, the CDR3 is TGTGCCAGCAGCAACTTGGGACTAGCGGGAGGGAATGAGCAGTTCTTC. Amino acids: CASSNLGLAGGNEQFF.

The rearrangement joins TRBV29-1 to TRBJ2-1; 16 nucleotides agree with TRBD2. This CDR3 is built from 14 residues. Germline CDR1 SQVTM, CDR2 ANQGSEA. The J segment lost 7 bases and the V segment lost 7 bases, leaving 4 bases of the junction unmatched. The CDR3 region has the DNA TGCAGCGGGGGACTAGCGGGAGGGCCGAATGAGCAGTTCTTC. Its protein is CSGGLAGGPNEQFF.

The V call is TRBV9, the J call TRBJ2-7; 8 positions agree with TRBD2. J was trimmed by 0 bases and V by 3 bases; bases with no gene match: 5. CDR1 and CDR2 from the germline V gene are SGDLS and YYNGEE. CDR3 length: 15 amino acids. The DNA of the CDR3 is TGTGCCAGCAGCGCTAGCGGGTCTAGCTCCTACGAGCAGTACTTC. Residues: CASSASGSSSYEQYF.

The V call is TRBV28, the J call TRBJ2-2; 9 nucleotides agree with TRBD1. J lost 6 bases, V lost 3 bases, and 8 bases had no gene match. In germline, CDR1 is MDHEN, CDR2 SYDVKM. The CDR3 is made up of 16 amino acids. CDR3 in amino acids: CASSFYRGLRAGELFF. CDR3 bases: TGTGCCAGCAGTTTCTACAGGGGGCTAAGAGCCGGGGAGCTGTTTTTT.

This rearrangement joins TRBV27 to TRBJ2-2; TRBD2 aligns across 9 bases. Germline loops: CDR1 MNHEY, CDR2 SMNVEV (reference sequence). The ends lost 6 bases at V and 5 bases at J; junction bases unmatched: 22. This CDR3 spans 20 amino acids. The CDR3 DNA is TGTGCCAGCAGCCCGGCGACTAGCGGACATGGGGATAAAGGGACCGGGGAGCTGTTTTTT. Its translation is CASSPATSGHGDKGTGELFF.

V usage is TRBV7-3 and J usage is TRBJ2-5; TRBD2 might be the D (6 bases). Trimming removed 5 bases from V and 1 base from J, with 11 bases in between. The CDR3 loop spans 14 amino acids. Germline assignment: CDR1 SGHTA and CDR2 FQGTGA. CDR3 sequence reads: CASSTSGGQETQYF. The CDR3 nucleotides are TGTGCCAGCAGCACGTCCGGGGGCCAAGAGACCCAGTACTTC.

On this clone itself: Other DNA sequences in this specimen translate into the identical CDR3. V and J are TRBV4-1 and TRBJ1-5, with 10 bases lining up with TRBD1. The junction had 2 bases not matched to a gene; V was cut back by 3 bases and J by 6 bases. Germline CDR1 is MGHRA and CDR2 is YSYEKL. This CDR3 is built from 14 residues. The CDR3 is CASSQGQGRQPQHF. The CDR3 DNA sequence: TGCGCCAGCAGCCAGGGACAGGGGCGTCAGCCCCAGCATTTT.

The J gene is TRBJ1-2, the V gene TRBV13; D is unresolved. V was cut by 0 bases and J by 2 bases, with 4 bases left in between. Germline lookup yields CDR1 PRHDT and CDR2 FYEKMQ (reference sequence). The CDR3 spans 13 residues. This CDR3 is CASSLGQNYGYTF. The CDR3 region has the DNA TGTGCCAGCAGCTTAGGGCAGAACTATGGCTACACCTTC.

This rearrangement joins TRBV11-2 to TRBJ2-5; 8 bases agree with TRBD2. Germline V gene lookup returns CDR1 SGHAT and CDR2 FQNNGV. The V gene end was trimmed by 3 bases and the J gene end by 5 bases; junction bases not matched to a gene: 5. This CDR3 is 14 amino acids long. The CDR3 bases are TGTGCCAGCAGCTTTACGGGAGGGGTGGAGACCCAGTACTTC. Its translation: CASSFTGGVETQYF.

V gene TRBV5-4 combines with J gene TRBJ1-2, with D tentatively TRBD1 (6 bases). With 5 bases removed from V and 3 bases from J, the gap between germline ends came to 14 bases. Per germline, CDR1 SGHNT and CDR2 YYREEE (reference sequence). The length of the CDR3 is 14 residues. The CDR3 loop reads CASSAGGADYGYTF. The CDR3 bases are TGTGCCAGCAGTGCCGGGGGCGCTGACTATGGCTACACCTTC.

The V call is TRBV4-2, the J call TRBJ2-5, with D unresolved. The CDR3 covers 15 residues. Trimming removed 1 base from V and 5 bases from J, with 14 bases in between. CDR1 and CDR2 from the germline V gene are LGHNA and YNFKEQ. The CDR3 reads CASSQGAGMGETQYF. The CDR3 bases are TGTGCCAGCAGCCAAGGGGCTGGGATGGGGGAGACCCAGTACTTC.

V and J are TRBV9 and TRBJ1-1, with TRBD1 as a possible D gene (6 bases). V shed 5 bases and J shed 3 bases, with 14 bases lying between them. From germline, CDR1 is SGDLS and CDR2 YYNGEE. The CDR3 loop spans 14 amino acids. The CDR3: CASRGTSGDTEAFF. The CDR3 DNA reads as TGTGCCAGCAGAGGGACAAGCGGGGACACTGAAGCTTTCTTT.

V gene TRBV27 combines with J gene TRBJ2-7; maybe TRBD2 (5 bases). From germline, CDR1 is MNHEY and CDR2 SMNVEV (reference sequence). This CDR3 is 12 amino acids long. The V end was cut by 6 bases, the J end by 0 bases, with 6 bases between. CDR3 amino acids: CASRGSSYEQYF. CDR3 bases: TGTGCCAGCAGGGGGAGCTCCTACGAGCAGTACTTC.

This clone has only a few counts. This rearrangement joins TRBV25-1 to TRBJ1-5; 9 nucleotides align to TRBD1. Trimming cost V 4 bases and J 1 base; bases outside gene matches: 2. In germline, CDR1 is MGHDK, CDR2 SYGVNS. CDR3 length: 15 residues. The CDR3 region has the DNA TGTGCCAGCAGTGGGGGGACAGGGAGCAATCAGCCCCAGCATTTT. Protein product: CASSGGTGSNQPQHF.

The J gene is TRBJ2-7, the V gene TRBV4-1, with a tentative D call TRBD1 (5 bases). The germline V gene encodes CDR1 MGHRA and CDR2 YSYEKL. The germline V and J ends were trimmed by 4 bases and 0 bases, with 10 bases remaining between them. The CDR3 has 14 residues. The DNA of the CDR3 is TGCGCCAGCAGCCCTGAGACAGTCTCCTACGAGCAGTACTTC. Encoded protein: CASSPETVSYEQYF.

This clone was found a few times. The sample carries other DNA sequences with the same CDR3. This chain uses TRBV27 with TRBJ2-1, with TRBD2 matching over 7 bases. Germline-derived CDR1 and CDR2 are MNHEY and SMNVEV (reference sequence). The trim removed 2 bases at V and 2 bases at J, leaving 0 bases unmatched. The CDR3 sequence is 14 residues long. The CDR3 nucleotides read TGTGCCAGCAGTTTAGCGGGAGCCTACAATGAGCAGTTCTTC. Its translation: CASSLAGAYNEQFF.